This TCR beta chain was sequenced for a study of control samples from healthy donors and cancer patients. Assay used: immunoSEQ multiplex PCR; TCRdb lists only in-frame clones, some missing. The sample holds 190,000 or so clones, approximately 92% seen once. Germline CDR1 is GTSNPN and CDR2 is SVGIG (reference sequence). This CDR3 region has 15 residues. Trimming took 3 bases from V and 7 from J, leaving 16 bases between them. The J gene is TRBJ1-6, the V gene TRBV30, with a weak D call TRBD1 (5 bases). The sequenced material came from blood. The receptor was derived from a man aged 18 to 30 in good health. CDR3 protein: CAWRAQKGQNSPLHF. CDR3 bases: TGTGCCTGGAGAGCCCAAAAGGGGCAAAATTCACCCCTCCACTTT.